Listed below are T cell receptor beta chains from one sample, sequenced in a study of cytomegalovirus exposure and HLA in healthy donors. Repertoires were generated with immunoSEQ multiplex PCR, while TCRdb's copy carries only in-frame clones and drops some. The repertoire holds approximately 96,000 clones, over 65% seen once, with about 1.7% in the top ten. The sample taken for sequencing was PBMCs. The receptors stem from a male donor in good health and CMV-seronegative. Each CDR3 is given with its conserved first and last residue. The order of the fields is clone size, D gene, J gene, V gene, CDR3 DNA, CDR3 protein. The D gene is left open where the match is weak. The size entry is marked missing in some rows and otherwise reads once, few, many or a size class.

size: NA
D: NA
J: TRBJ1-2
V: TRBV15
DNA: TGTGCCACCAGCAGAGTATCCGGAGAGCACTATGGCTACACCTTC
CDR3: CATSRVSGEHYGYTF

size: NA
D: NA
J: TRBJ1-3
V: TRBV30
DNA: TGTGCCTGGGACAAAGCAGCCGGAAACACCATATATTTT
CDR3: CAWDKAAGNTIYF

size: NA
D: TRBD1
J: TRBJ1-2
V: TRBV10-2
DNA: TGCGCCAGCAGGAGGGGACAGGTTATAAAGGATGGCTACACCTTC
CDR3: CASRRGQVIKDGYTF

size: NA
D: TRBD2
J: TRBJ2-3
V: TRBV7-6
DNA: TGTGCCAGCGTGGCGAGGGACTACCGCACAGATACGCAGTATTTT
CDR3: CASVARDYRTDTQYF

size: NA
D: NA
J: TRBJ1-5
V: TRBV9
DNA: TGTGCCAGCAGCGTAGAAGCGGGCAATCAGCCCCAGCATTTT
CDR3: CASSVEAGNQPQHF

size: NA
D: NA
J: TRBJ1-1
V: TRBV30
DNA: TGTGCCTGGAGTGTACCGCCCAACTCGGCTTTCTTT
CDR3: CAWSVPPNSAFF

size: NA
D: TRBD1
J: TRBJ2-7
V: TRBV5-1
DNA: TGCGCCAGCAGCTCAGGGGGCCTCGACGAGCAGTACTTC
CDR3: CASSSGGLDEQYF

size: once
D: TRBD1
J: TRBJ2-2
V: TRBV18
DNA: TGTGCCAGCTCACCACCGGGACAGGCGGTGAGGATCACCGGGGAGCTGTTTTTT
CDR3: CASSPPGQAVRITGELFF

size: NA
D: TRBD1
J: TRBJ2-3
V: TRBV4-3
DNA: TGCGCCAGCAGCCAAGATGGGTTCAGGGGGACGCAGTATTTT
CDR3: CASSQDGFRGTQYF

size: NA
D: TRBD1
J: TRBJ1-2
V: TRBV5-4
DNA: TGTGCCAGCAGCTATGACAGGGGTAGAGAGAACTATGGCTACACCTTC
CDR3: CASSYDRGRENYGYTF

size: NA
D: NA
J: TRBJ2-7
V: TRBV7-9
DNA: TGTGCCAGCAGCTTAGGACCAACTACCTACGAGCAGTACTTC
CDR3: CASSLGPTTYEQYF

size: NA
D: NA
J: TRBJ2-6
V: TRBV5-1
DNA: TGCGCCAGCAGCTTACAACAGAACTCTGGGGCCAACGTCCTGACTTTC
CDR3: CASSLQQNSGANVLTF

size: NA
D: NA
J: TRBJ2-2
V: TRBV2
DNA: TGTGCCAGCAGCGAGAACGGAGGCACGAACACCGGGGAGCTGTTTTTT
CDR3: CASSENGGTNTGELFF

size: NA
D: TRBD1
J: TRBJ1-4
V: TRBV28
DNA: TGTGCCAGCCGACAGGGGGCTAATGAAAAACTGTTTTTT
CDR3: CASRQGANEKLFF

size: NA
D: NA
J: TRBJ1-3
V: TRBV15
DNA: TGTGCCACCAGCAGCGGTACCGTGAGCTCTGGAAACACCATATATTTT
CDR3: CATSSGTVSSGNTIYF

size: once
D: NA
J: TRBJ2-3
V: TRBV29-1
DNA: TGCAGCGCCCCCGACTCCCACACAGATACGCAGTATTTT
CDR3: CSAPDSHTDTQYF

size: once
D: NA
J: TRBJ1-2
V: TRBV28
DNA: TGTGCCAGCAGTCTGGGAGCGGGGGGGCAATCCTATGGCTACACCTTC
CDR3: CASSLGAGGQSYGYTF

size: NA
D: TRBD2
J: TRBJ2-1
V: TRBV7-9
DNA: TGTGCCAGCAGCGTTGCCGGGACTAGGAATAATGAGCAGTTCTTC
CDR3: CASSVAGTRNNEQFF

size: NA
D: NA
J: TRBJ2-2
V: TRBV5-1
DNA: TGCGCCAGCAGCGGGCACAGCACCGGGGAGCTGTTTTTT
CDR3: CASSGHSTGELFF

size: NA
D: NA
J: TRBJ2-2
V: TRBV6-6
DNA: TGTGCCATCATAGCAGGGAATCACGGGGAGCTGTTTTTT
CDR3: CAIIAGNHGELFF

size: NA
D: TRBD2
J: TRBJ2-2
V: TRBV29-1
DNA: TGCAGCGTTGCCTCACTAGCGGGATTCACCGGGGAGCTGTTTTTT
CDR3: CSVASLAGFTGELFF

size: few
D: NA
J: TRBJ1-2
V: TRBV28
DNA: TGTGCCAGCAGTCCATATGGGACATTCTATGGCTACACCTTC
CDR3: CASSPYGTFYGYTF

size: once
D: NA
J: TRBJ1-2
V: TRBV6-5
DNA: TGTGCCAGCTTGGGGTTCGGGGGGGCTGGCTACACCTTC
CDR3: CASLGFGGAGYTF

size: NA
D: TRBD1
J: TRBJ1-4
V: TRBV9
DNA: TGTGCCAGCAGCACAGGACAGGGAGCTAATGAAAAACTGTTTTTT
CDR3: CASSTGQGANEKLFF

size: NA
D: TRBD2
J: TRBJ2-1
V: TRBV4-3
DNA: TGCGCCAGCAGCCCGGAAGGGGCGGGAGGGCCGGTTGAGCAGTTCTTC
CDR3: CASSPEGAGGPVEQFF

size: few
D: TRBD2
J: TRBJ2-5
V: TRBV7-2
DNA: TGTGCCAGCAGCTTAGCGGGAGGGGTGACCCAGTACTTC
CDR3: CASSLAGGVTQYF

size: NA
D: TRBD1
J: TRBJ1-4
V: TRBV9
DNA: TGTGCCAGCAGCAGTAACCCCCGGGACAGTCTTATCGAAAAACTGTTTTTT
CDR3: CASSSNPRDSLIEKLFF

size: NA
D: NA
J: TRBJ2-2
V: TRBV10-2
DNA: TGCGCCAGCAGCGCGCCCGGGGAGCTGTTTTTT
CDR3: CASSAPGELFF

size: NA
D: TRBD1
J: TRBJ1-5
V: TRBV7-4
DNA: TGTGCCAGCGAAACCGGACAGGCTTGCAATCAGCCCCAGCATTTT
CDR3: CASETGQACNQPQHF

size: NA
D: TRBD2
J: TRBJ2-2
V: TRBV7-2
DNA: TGTGCCAGCAGCCCCGGGAGGCAGAACACCGGGGAGCTGTTTTTT
CDR3: CASSPGRQNTGELFF

size: few
D: NA
J: TRBJ2-1
V: TRBV5-1
DNA: TGCGCCAGCAGCTTGGACTCCGCGTATAACAATGAGCAGTTCTTC
CDR3: CASSLDSAYNNEQFF

size: NA
D: NA
J: TRBJ1-5
V: TRBV27
DNA: TGTGCCAGCAGCCTATGGGCGAATCAGCCCCAGCATTTT
CDR3: CASSLWANQPQHF

size: NA
D: TRBD1
J: TRBJ2-2
V: TRBV30
DNA: TGTGCCTGGAGGGACAGGGGATTTACCGGGGAGCTGTTTTTT
CDR3: CAWRDRGFTGELFF

size: NA
D: TRBD2
J: TRBJ2-3
V: TRBV2
DNA: TGTGCCAGCCCAAATCCCAGCCAAGGGAGGGGAGATACGCAGTATTTT
CDR3: CASPNPSQGRGDTQYF

size: NA
D: TRBD2
J: TRBJ2-7
V: TRBV30
DNA: TGTGCCTCCACCCGTAGCGGGATCGCCTACGAGCAGTACTTC
CDR3: CASTRSGIAYEQYF

size: NA
D: TRBD2
J: TRBJ2-3
V: TRBV27
DNA: TGTGCCAGCAGCTTTAGCGGGAGGGCAGATACGCAGTATTTT
CDR3: CASSFSGRADTQYF

size: NA
D: TRBD1
J: TRBJ2-7
V: TRBV27
DNA: TGTGCCAGCAGTTTATCCGGACAGGGGCCCGAGTTTTTAGACGAGCAGTACTTC
CDR3: CASSLSGQGPEFLDEQYF

size: NA
D: TRBD2
J: TRBJ2-1
V: TRBV27
DNA: TGTGCCAGCAACAAGGGACTAGCGGGAGGGGGGGGCAATGAGCAGTTCTTC
CDR3: CASNKGLAGGGGNEQFF

size: NA
D: TRBD1
J: TRBJ1-5
V: TRBV5-6
DNA: TGTGCCAGCAGCTTGGGGACAGGGGGTAGCAATCAGCCCCAGCATTTT
CDR3: CASSLGTGGSNQPQHF

size: once
D: TRBD2
J: TRBJ2-2
V: TRBV7-2
DNA: TGTGCCAGCAGCTTAGCGCTTGGACTAGCTATCGGGGAGCTGTTTTTT
CDR3: CASSLALGLAIGELFF

size: few
D: NA
J: TRBJ2-7
V: TRBV7-9
DNA: TGTGCCAGCAGCTTAGGAGGGGGACGGAGCTCCTACGAGCAGTACTTC
CDR3: CASSLGGGRSSYEQYF

size: NA
D: NA
J: TRBJ2-1
V: TRBV4-2
DNA: TGTGCCAGCAGCCAACCTCTCAATGAGCAGTTCTTC
CDR3: CASSQPLNEQFF

size: NA
D: TRBD1
J: TRBJ1-4
V: TRBV9
DNA: TGTGCCAGCAGCCCCTGGTCTGGCAGGGGGGAGGAAAAACTGTTTTTT
CDR3: CASSPWSGRGEEKLFF

size: NA
D: TRBD1
J: TRBJ1-4
V: TRBV30
DNA: TGTGCCTGGAGTCGGATGACAGGGGAAAAGGAAAAACTGTTTTTT
CDR3: CAWSRMTGEKEKLFF

size: NA
D: TRBD1
J: TRBJ2-7
V: TRBV10-2
DNA: TGCGCCAGCAGTGAGGGGACAGGGCCTCCCTACGAGCAGTACTTC
CDR3: CASSEGTGPPYEQYF

size: few
D: NA
J: TRBJ1-4
V: TRBV2
DNA: TGTGCCAGCAGTATCGTACGGAGTGAAAAACTGTTTTTT
CDR3: CASSIVRSEKLFF

size: NA
D: NA
J: TRBJ2-3
V: TRBV4-1
DNA: TGCGCCAGCAGCCGGGGATCAGGGGATACGCAGTATTTT
CDR3: CASSRGSGDTQYF

size: once
D: TRBD1
J: TRBJ2-1
V: TRBV5-8
DNA: TGTGCCAGCAGCTTGGGGACAGGGGGGACTATGGAACCTGAGCAGTTCTTC
CDR3: CASSLGTGGTMEPEQFF

size: NA
D: NA
J: TRBJ1-3
V: TRBV29-1
DNA: TGCAGCGTTGAGTGGCAGGGTAGCTCTGGAAACACCATATATTTT
CDR3: CSVEWQGSSGNTIYF

size: NA
D: TRBD1
J: TRBJ2-2
V: TRBV27
DNA: TGTGCCAGCACCGAAACCGGGACAGGGGACCTCCATAACACCGGGGAGCTGTTTTTT
CDR3: CASTETGTGDLHNTGELFF

size: NA
D: TRBD2
J: TRBJ2-7
V: TRBV7-6
DNA: TGTGCCAGCAGCTTAGATTGGCGGGGGGTCTCGTCCTACGAGCAGTACTTC
CDR3: CASSLDWRGVSSYEQYF

size: NA
D: TRBD1
J: TRBJ1-2
V: TRBV27
DNA: TGTGCCAGCAGTTCACAGGGGTTACTCGGCTACACCTTC
CDR3: CASSSQGLLGYTF

size: few
D: TRBD1
J: TRBJ1-6
V: TRBV30
DNA: TGTGCCTGGAGTCCAGGGACAGATAATTCACCCCTCCACTTT
CDR3: CAWSPGTDNSPLHF

size: NA
D: NA
J: TRBJ2-7
V: TRBV6-1
DNA: TGTGCCAGCAGTGAACTTAGCGAGTCCCACTACGAGCAGTACTTC
CDR3: CASSELSESHYEQYF

size: NA
D: NA
J: TRBJ2-7
V: TRBV5-1
DNA: TGCGCCAGCAGCTTCCCTGGACAGCCCTCCTACGAGCAGTACTTC
CDR3: CASSFPGQPSYEQYF

size: few
D: TRBD1
J: TRBJ1-5
V: TRBV9
DNA: TGTGCCAGCAGCGTAGGACAGGGCAGCCAGCCCCAGCATTTT
CDR3: CASSVGQGSQPQHF

size: NA
D: TRBD1
J: TRBJ2-7
V: TRBV29-1
DNA: TGCAGCGTTGGAACAGGGGACTCCTACGAGCAGTACTTC
CDR3: CSVGTGDSYEQYF